These T cell receptor beta chains were read from a single sample in a study of blood T cells in healthy people across ages. TCRdb re-analysed the 5' RACE reads in MiXCR, keeping a single row per CDR3 protein. This sample has about 1.8 million distinct CDR3 sequences; around 48% occur once, and the top ten carry about 2.1%. The sequencing input was blood. These receptor sequences come from a middle-aged woman in good health. Both conserved end residues are part of each CDR3. The D gene is left open where the match is weak. Clone size, where shown, is once, few, many, or a class for clones that have expanded.

J,V,D,size,CDR3,DNA
TRBJ2-7,TRBV20-1,TRBD2,-,CSARDLGLVPYEQYF,TGCAGTGCTAGAGACCTCGGACTAGTGCCCTACGAGCAGTACTTC
TRBJ2-5,TRBV28,TRBD1,few,CASSLLSGGEIQYF,TGTGCCAGCAGTTTACTATCAGGGGGCGAAATTCAGTACTTC
TRBJ1-2,TRBV20-1,TRBD1,-,CSASGLTGEEGYTF,TGCAGTGCTAGTGGTTTGACAGGGGAGGAAGGCTACACCTTC
TRBJ2-1,TRBV4-1,-,-,CASSQERVSYEQFF,TGCGCCAGCAGCCAAGAAAGAGTATCCTACGAGCAGTTCTTC
TRBJ2-4,TRBV28,-,-,CASTPRKLPAKNIQYF,TGTGCCAGCACCCCAAGGAAACTCCCAGCCAAAAACATTCAGTACTTC
TRBJ2-3,TRBV4-1,TRBD2,-,CASSPLGGLDTDTQYF,TGCGCCAGCAGCCCTCTGGGGGGACTAGACACAGATACGCAGTATTTT
TRBJ2-7,TRBV29-1,-,few,CSVEETGFSSYEQYF,TGCAGCGTTGAAGAAACAGGGTTCAGCTCCTACGAGCAGTACTTC
TRBJ2-7,TRBV29-1,-,few,CSVVFYSYEQYF,TGCAGCGTTGTCTTCTACTCCTACGAGCAGTACTTC
TRBJ2-5,TRBV7-2,TRBD2,few,CASSLGLAGGGQYF,TGTGCCAGCAGCTTGGGACTAGCGGGGGGTGGCCAGTACTTC
TRBJ1-2,TRBV3-1,-,few,CASRESYDGYYGYTF,TGTGCCAGCAGGGAGAGTTATGACGGTTACTATGGCTACACCTTC
TRBJ2-7,TRBV4-2,TRBD2,-,CASSRRLAGDLYEQYF,TGTGCCAGCAGCCGGAGGCTAGCGGGGGACCTCTACGAGCAGTACTTC
TRBJ2-3,TRBV7-8,TRBD1,-,CASSLGDRGFLDTQYF,TGTGCCAGCAGCTTAGGAGACAGGGGTTTTTTAGATACGCAGTATTTT
TRBJ2-1,TRBV28,TRBD1,few,CASSLPDRVNEQFF,TGTGCCAGCAGTCTACCAGACAGGGTAAATGAGCAGTTCTTC
TRBJ2-3,TRBV12-3/TRBV12-4,-,-,CASSKLGTDTQYF,TGTGCCAGCAGTAAATTAGGCACAGATACGCAGTATTTT
TRBJ2-1,TRBV6-1,-,-,CASSKNIPGFSLPTYNEQFF,TGTGCCAGCAGTAAGAATATTCCCGGGTTTAGTCTCCCTACCTACAATGAGCAGTTCTTC
TRBJ2-6,TRBV10-3,TRBD1,-,CAINLDRGGGANVLTF,TGTGCCATCAATTTGGACAGGGGCGGTGGGGCCAACGTCCTGACTTTC
TRBJ2-7,TRBV6-5,-,-,CATKRGVTYEQYF,TGTGCCACGAAACGGGGCGTAACCTACGAGCAGTACTTC
TRBJ1-5,TRBV6-5,TRBD1,-,CASSQTGRLNQPQHF,TGTGCCAGCAGCCAGACAGGGCGCCTTAATCAGCCCCAGCATTTT
TRBJ2-5,TRBV5-1,-,few,CASSLGSGQAGETQYF,TGCGCCAGCAGCTTGGGCTCCGGACAGGCGGGGGAGACCCAGTACTTC
TRBJ1-2,TRBV5-4,-,-,CASSSTALYGYTF,TGTGCCAGCAGCTCTACAGCCCTCTATGGCTACACCTTC
TRBJ2-1,TRBV4-1,TRBD2,-,CASSPLGLAINEQFF,TGCGCCAGCAGTCCCCTGGGACTAGCGATCAATGAGCAGTTCTTC
TRBJ2-7,TRBV6-5,-,few,CASSSKRWGGRTYEQYF,TGTGCCAGCAGTTCAAAACGGTGGGGGGGCCGGACCTACGAGCAGTACTTC
TRBJ2-3,TRBV7-2,-,-,CASSSYRRAAADTQYF,TGTGCCAGCAGCTCCTATAGACGGGCCGCGGCCGATACGCAGTATTTT
TRBJ2-1,TRBV4-2,TRBD1,-,CASSQRGQGSDEQFF,TGTGCCAGCAGCCAAAGGGGACAGGGGTCGGATGAGCAGTTCTTC
TRBJ2-7,TRBV6-1,-,once,CASCSSLSYEQYF,TGTGCCAGCTGTTCTTCCTTATCCTACGAGCAGTACTTC
TRBJ2-3,TRBV12-3/TRBV12-4,TRBD1,many,CASRETGFSADTQYF,TGTGCCAGCAGGGAGACAGGGTTTAGCGCAGATACGCAGTATTTT
TRBJ1-6,TRBV13,TRBD1,few,CASSPNRRAGGFFNSPLHF,TGTGCCAGCAGCCCTAATCGTCGTGCAGGGGGCTTTTTTAATTCACCCCTCCACTTT
TRBJ1-2,TRBV28,TRBD1,-,CASSSTGGSGYTF,TGTGCCAGCAGTTCGACAGGGGGCTCGGGCTACACCTTC
TRBJ1-2,TRBV4-1,-,-,CASSQSYYGYTF,TGCGCCAGCAGCCAGTCCTACTATGGCTACACCTTC
TRBJ2-5,TRBV24-1,-,few,CATSDFPETQYF,TGTGCCACCAGTGATTTTCCGGAGACCCAGTACTTC
TRBJ2-1,TRBV5-1,TRBD1,-,CASSFGTAYEQFF,TGCGCCAGCAGCTTCGGGACAGCGTACGAGCAGTTCTTC
TRBJ2-7,TRBV9,TRBD2,-,CASSPRAGRYEQYF,TGTGCCAGCAGCCCCCGAGCGGGGAGGTACGAGCAGTACTTC
TRBJ2-1,TRBV9,-,-,CASSVVGAGDNEQFF,TGTGCCAGCAGCGTAGTTGGGGCTGGAGACAATGAGCAGTTCTTC
TRBJ2-7,TRBV7-2,-,-,CASSPNLGQAGESSGYEQYF,TGTGCCAGCAGCCCCAACCTAGGACAGGCGGGGGAGTCCTCTGGCTACGAGCAGTACTTC
TRBJ2-5,TRBV4-1,TRBD1,-,CASSQEGTGGSETQYF,TGCGCCAGCAGCCAAGAAGGGACAGGGGGGTCGGAGACCCAGTACTTC
TRBJ2-3,TRBV12-3/TRBV12-4,TRBD2,many,CASSLLAGGPSTDTQYF,TGTGCCAGCAGTTTACTAGCGGGAGGCCCTAGCACAGATACGCAGTATTTT
TRBJ2-1,TRBV29-1,-,-,CSVLKGQGGREQFF,TGCAGCGTGCTCAAGGGTCAGGGGGGAAGAGAGCAGTTCTTC
TRBJ1-1,TRBV6-6,-,once,CASSSAGRGMNTEAFF,TGTGCCAGCAGTTCCGCGGGGCGGGGAATGAACACTGAAGCTTTCTTT
TRBJ2-5,TRBV24-1,TRBD1,-,CATRGTGQETQYF,TGTGCCACCAGGGGGACAGGACAAGAGACCCAGTACTTC
TRBJ2-5,TRBV20-1,-,-,CSARYVGQETQYF,TGCAGTGCTAGATACGTAGGGCAAGAGACCCAGTACTTC
TRBJ2-3,TRBV7-9,-,-,CASTTRVQGNPDTQYF,TGTGCCAGCACCACCCGGGTCCAGGGGAATCCAGATACGCAGTATTTT
TRBJ2-5,TRBV9,TRBD1,-,CASSVYGQGPPQETQYF,TGTGCCAGCAGCGTATACGGACAGGGACCCCCCCAAGAGACCCAGTACTTC
TRBJ1-4,TRBV4-3,TRBD1,-,CASSPAGTGIATNEKLFF,TGCGCCAGCAGCCCAGCGGGGACAGGGATTGCAACTAATGAAAAACTGTTTTTT
TRBJ2-7,TRBV20-1,TRBD1,-,CSARSQGAIIPEQYF,TGCAGTGCTCGTTCGCAGGGGGCGATCATCCCCGAGCAGTACTTC
TRBJ2-1,TRBV7-8,-,few,CASSAGGDEQFF,TGTGCCAGCAGCGCAGGGGGGGATGAGCAGTTCTTC
TRBJ2-3,TRBV29-1,-,-,CSVEERRRSTDTQYF,TGCAGCGTTGAAGAAAGGAGGAGAAGCACAGATACGCAGTATTTT
TRBJ1-6,TRBV7-2,-,-,CASVARAGAQGSYNSPLHF,TGTGCCAGCGTAGCCAGGGCAGGTGCCCAAGGCTCCTATAATTCACCCCTCCACTTT
TRBJ2-5,TRBV29-1,-,-,CSGSLGGTHQETQYF,TGCAGCGGCTCTTTGGGGGGCACGCACCAAGAGACCCAGTACTTC
TRBJ1-2,TRBV12-3/TRBV12-4,TRBD1,-,CASSRDRVEGYTF,TGTGCCAGCAGTCGTGACAGGGTAGAAGGCTACACCTTC
TRBJ2-5,TRBV20-1,TRBD1,-,CSAREDRSRANVQYF,TGCAGTGCTAGAGAGGACAGGTCGCGGGCCAATGTGCAGTACTTC
TRBJ2-7,TRBV28,-,-,CASSFGGPSFKQYF,TGTGCCAGCAGTTTCGGGGGCCCCAGTTTCAAGCAGTACTTC
TRBJ2-6,TRBV20-1,-,-,CSARAEGSNVLTF,TGCAGTGCTAGAGCAGAGGGATCCAACGTCCTGACTTTC
TRBJ2-5,TRBV7-9,-,-,CASLDREPHYNEQYF,TGTGCCAGCCTCGACCGGGAACCCCATTACAATGAGCAGTACTTC
TRBJ2-3,TRBV4-1,-,once,CASSITDGGPLDTQYF,TGCGCCAGCAGCATAACAGACGGTGGGCCATTGGACACGCAGTATTTT
TRBJ1-4,TRBV25-1,-,-,CASSESGSGEKLFF,TGTGCCAGCAGTGAATCGGGGTCGGGTGAAAAACTGTTTTTT
TRBJ1-6,TRBV7-2,-,-,CASSLASLPLHF,TGTGCCAGCAGCTTAGCTAGTCTTCCCCTCCACTTT
TRBJ1-6,TRBV14,-,-,CASSQLGQGNSPLHF,TGTGCCAGCAGCCAACTAGGACAAGGGAATTCACCCCTCCACTTT
TRBJ1-1,TRBV7-2,-,-,CASSLGAPGGNTEAFF,TGTGCCAGCAGCTTAGGAGCTCCTGGGGGGAACACTGAAGCTTTCTTT
TRBJ1-6,TRBV7-2,TRBD1,once,CASSPRQGSPLHF,TGTGCCAGCAGCCCCCGACAGGGATCACCCCTCCACTTT
TRBJ2-7,TRBV7-8,-,-,CASSLNGGPDEQYF,TGTGCCAGCAGCTTAAACGGGGGGCCAGACGAGCAGTACTTC